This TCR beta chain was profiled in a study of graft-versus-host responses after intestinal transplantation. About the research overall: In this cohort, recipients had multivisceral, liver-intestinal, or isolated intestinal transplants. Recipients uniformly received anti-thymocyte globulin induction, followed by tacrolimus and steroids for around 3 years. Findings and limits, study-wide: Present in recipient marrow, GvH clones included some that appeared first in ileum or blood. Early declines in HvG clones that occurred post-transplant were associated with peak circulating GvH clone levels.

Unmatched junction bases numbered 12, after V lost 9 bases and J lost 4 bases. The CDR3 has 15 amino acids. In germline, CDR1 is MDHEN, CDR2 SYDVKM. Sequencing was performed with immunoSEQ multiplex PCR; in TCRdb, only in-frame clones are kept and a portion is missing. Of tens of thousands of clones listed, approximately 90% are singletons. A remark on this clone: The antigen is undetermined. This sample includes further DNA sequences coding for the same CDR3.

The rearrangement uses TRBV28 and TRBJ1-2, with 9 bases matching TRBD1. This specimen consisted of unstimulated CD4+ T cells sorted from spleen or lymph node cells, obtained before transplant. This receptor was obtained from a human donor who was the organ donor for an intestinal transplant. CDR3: CASSSPGQGSYGYTF. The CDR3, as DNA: TGTGCCAGTAGCTCCCCTGGACAGGGGAGCTATGGCTACACCTTC.